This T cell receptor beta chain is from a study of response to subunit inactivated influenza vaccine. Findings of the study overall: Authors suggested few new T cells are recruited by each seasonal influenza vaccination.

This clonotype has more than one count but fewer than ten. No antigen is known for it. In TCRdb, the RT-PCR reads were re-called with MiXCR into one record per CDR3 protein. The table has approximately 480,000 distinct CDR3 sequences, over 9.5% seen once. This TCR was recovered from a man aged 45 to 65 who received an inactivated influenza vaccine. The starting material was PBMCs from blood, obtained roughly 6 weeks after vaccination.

CDR3 bases: TGCAGTGCTAGAGATGGCTCACAGGGGCGGAACACTGAAGCTTTCTTT. Its protein is CSARDGSQGRNTEAFF. The V and J genes are TRBV20-1 and TRBJ1-1, with 7 nucleotides matching TRBD1. Per germline, CDR1 DFQATT and CDR2 SNEGSKA (reference sequence). The ends lost 0 bases at V and 1 base at J; junction bases unmatched: 8. The CDR3 contains 16 residues.